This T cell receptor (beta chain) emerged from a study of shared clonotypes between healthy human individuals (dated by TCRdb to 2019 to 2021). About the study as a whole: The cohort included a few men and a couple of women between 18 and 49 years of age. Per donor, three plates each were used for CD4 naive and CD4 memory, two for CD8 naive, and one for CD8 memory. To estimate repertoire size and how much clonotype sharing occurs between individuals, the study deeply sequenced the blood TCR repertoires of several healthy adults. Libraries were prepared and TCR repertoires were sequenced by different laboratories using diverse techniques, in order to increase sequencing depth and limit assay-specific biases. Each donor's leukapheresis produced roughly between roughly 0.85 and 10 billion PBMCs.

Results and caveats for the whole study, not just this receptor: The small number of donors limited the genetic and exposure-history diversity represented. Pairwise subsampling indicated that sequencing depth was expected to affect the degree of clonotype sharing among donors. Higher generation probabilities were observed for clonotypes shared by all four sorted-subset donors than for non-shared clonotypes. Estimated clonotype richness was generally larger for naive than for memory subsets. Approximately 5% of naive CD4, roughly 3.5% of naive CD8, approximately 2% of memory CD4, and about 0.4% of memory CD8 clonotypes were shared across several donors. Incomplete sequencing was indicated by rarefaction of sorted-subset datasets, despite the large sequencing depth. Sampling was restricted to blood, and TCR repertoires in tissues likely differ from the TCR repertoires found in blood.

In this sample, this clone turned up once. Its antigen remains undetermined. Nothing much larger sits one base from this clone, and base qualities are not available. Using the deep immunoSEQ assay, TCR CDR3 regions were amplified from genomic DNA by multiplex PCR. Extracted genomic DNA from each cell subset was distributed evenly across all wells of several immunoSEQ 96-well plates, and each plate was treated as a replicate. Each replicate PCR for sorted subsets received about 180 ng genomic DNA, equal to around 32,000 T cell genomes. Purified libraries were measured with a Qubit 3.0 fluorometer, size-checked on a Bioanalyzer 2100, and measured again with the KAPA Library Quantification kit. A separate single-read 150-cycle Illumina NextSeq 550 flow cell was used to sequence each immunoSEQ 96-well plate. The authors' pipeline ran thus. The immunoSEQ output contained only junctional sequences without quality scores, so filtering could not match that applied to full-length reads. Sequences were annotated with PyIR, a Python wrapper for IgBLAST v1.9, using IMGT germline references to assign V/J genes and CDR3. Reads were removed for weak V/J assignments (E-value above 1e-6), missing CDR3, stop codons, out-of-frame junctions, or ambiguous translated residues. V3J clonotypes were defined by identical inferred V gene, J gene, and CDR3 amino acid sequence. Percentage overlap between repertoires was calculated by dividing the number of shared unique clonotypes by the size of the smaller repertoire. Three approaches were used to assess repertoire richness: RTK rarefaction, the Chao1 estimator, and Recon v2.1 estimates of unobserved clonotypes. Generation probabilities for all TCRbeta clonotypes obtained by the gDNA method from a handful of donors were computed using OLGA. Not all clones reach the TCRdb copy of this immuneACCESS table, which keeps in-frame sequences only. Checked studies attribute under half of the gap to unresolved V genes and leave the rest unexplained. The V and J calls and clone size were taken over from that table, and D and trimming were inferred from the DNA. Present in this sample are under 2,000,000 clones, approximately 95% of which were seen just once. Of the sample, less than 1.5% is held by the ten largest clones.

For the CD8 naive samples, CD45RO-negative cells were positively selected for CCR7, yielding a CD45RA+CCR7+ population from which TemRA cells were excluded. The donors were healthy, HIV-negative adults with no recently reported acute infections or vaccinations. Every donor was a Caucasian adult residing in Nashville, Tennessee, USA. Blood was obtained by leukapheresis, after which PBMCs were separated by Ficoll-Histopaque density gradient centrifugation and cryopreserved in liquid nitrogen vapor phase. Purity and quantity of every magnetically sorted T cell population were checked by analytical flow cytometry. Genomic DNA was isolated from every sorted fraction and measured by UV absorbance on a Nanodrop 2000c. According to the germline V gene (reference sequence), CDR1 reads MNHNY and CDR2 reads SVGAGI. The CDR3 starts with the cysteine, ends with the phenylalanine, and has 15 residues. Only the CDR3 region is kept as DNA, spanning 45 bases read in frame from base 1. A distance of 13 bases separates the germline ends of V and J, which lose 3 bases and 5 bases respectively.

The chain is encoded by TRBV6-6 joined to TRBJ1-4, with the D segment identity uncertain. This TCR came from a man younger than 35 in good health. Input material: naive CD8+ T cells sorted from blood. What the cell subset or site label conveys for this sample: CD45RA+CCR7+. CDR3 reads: CASSYSPTRNEKLFF. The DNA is TGTGCCAGCAGTTATTCCCCGACGAGGAATGAAAAACTGTTTTTT.